The sequence of this T cell receptor (beta chain) was determined in a study of CD8 T cells in Susac syndrome. Sequencing of TCR beta, carried out with a high-throughput approach, was applied to CD8+ and CD4+ T cells from the blood. TEMRA cells were FACS-enriched, with CD8+ and CD4+ T cells isolated negatively. Random hexamers served to reverse transcribe roughly 0.5 to 1 ug RNA. MiXCR, applied by TCRdb to the immunoSEQ multiplex PCR reads, yields one record per CDR3 protein. The sample holds about 130,000 distinct CDR3 sequences, over 80% seen once. This CDR3 contains 16 residues. Deletions cut 0 bases from V and 0 bases from J, with 10 bases between. Germline V lookup: CDR1 MDHEN, CDR2 SYDVKM.

The J gene is TRBJ2-3, the V gene TRBV28; weak D call: TRBD1 (6 bases). The sequenced sample was CD8+ T cells from PBMCs. The TCR sequence derives from a human donor with multiple sclerosis. The CDR3 coding sequence is TGTGCCAGCAGTTTATGGGACAGACCTAGCACAGATACGCAGTATTTT. Translated: CASSLWDRPSTDTQYF.